In its sample, the clone carrying this T cell receptor (beta chain) was seen a few times. These data belong to a study of blood T cell repertoires in COVID-19. As for the study in general: For recovered donors of Cohort 3, there were two negative PCRs, clearance, or symptom resolution. Material from acute and convalescent COVID-19 was sourced from the United States, Italy and Spain.

Method: immunoSEQ multiplex PCR; TCRdb's copy keeps in-frame clones and lacks some. The repertoire holds around 290,000 clones, with more than 70% as singletons. This CDR3 comprises 12 residues. V shed 8 bases and J shed 4 bases, with 12 bases lying between them. The germline CDR1 and CDR2 sequences are SEHNR and FQNEAQ (reference sequence). The receptor was isolated from a woman aged 55-69 years in a cohort exposed to, infected with or recovered from COVID-19 (not recorded which). Sequenced sample: PBMCs or T cells enriched from blood (not recorded which). The chain recombines TRBV7-9 with TRBJ2-7; D remains ambiguous. The DNA for the CDR3 is TGTGCCAGCGGTAAAATTACTTACGAGCAGTACTTC. It yields the protein CASGKITYEQYF.